This T cell receptor beta chain was recovered during a study of blood T cells in healthy people across ages. With a J-beta primer mix and a sample-barcoded 5' primer, a second PCR ran 7 to 11 cycles. Each cDNA was tagged by a template-switch adaptor containing 12 random nucleotides. There were at least 3 million CDR3-containing paired-end reads obtained from each sample. Using its own MiXCR run on the 5' RACE reads, TCRdb lists one record per CDR3 protein. The sample holds about 1.4 million distinct CDR3 sequences, almost 60% seen once. A word on this clonotype: Its antigen is undetermined.

The study's findings and limits: Per-million-T-cell TCR beta diversity fell roughly linearly with age.

For every donor, a draw yielded around 10 milliliters of peripheral blood. The ends were cut back, 8 bases at V and 0 bases at J, with 14 bases in the middle. CDR1 and CDR2 from the germline V gene are LNHDA and SQIVND (reference sequence). This CDR3 has 15 residues. Input material: blood. This sequence joins TRBV19 and TRBJ2-1; D ambiguous. The receptor was isolated from a man between 18 and 35 years old in good health. The CDR3 protein is CASSRSRSSYNEQFF. The CDR3 DNA reads as TGTGCCAGTTCCAGGAGCAGGAGCTCCTACAATGAGCAGTTCTTC.